This T cell receptor (beta chain) was obtained from a study of shared clonotypes between healthy human individuals. The repertoire was sequenced with immunoSEQ multiplex PCR; TCRdb's copy has only in-frame clones and lacks some. Of 2 million to 2.5 million clones listed, just under 95% are singletons. The CDR3 contains 13 residues. The V end lost 3 bases, the J end lost 5 bases, and 11 bases lay between the germline ends. CDR1 is MNHEY and CDR2 is SVGAGI in the germline V gene. The naive CD8 fraction comprised CD45RO-negative cells positively selected for CCR7 and excluded terminally differentiated effector memory CD45RA+ cells.

The chain uses TRBV6-5 and TRBJ2-7, with D hard to call. Sequenced: naive CD8+ T cells sorted from blood. The TCR comes from a young man in good health. The CDR3 DNA reads TGTGCCAGCAGTTATTCTCCTCGGAACGAGCAGTACTTC. This gives the protein CASSYSPRNEQYF.